Described below is a single TCR beta chain sequence and its context. Its antigen is currently unknown. The sample belongs to a study of long-term antiretroviral therapy in people with HIV. V lost 1 base, J lost 8 bases, and 18 bases lay in between. This CDR3 spans 16 amino acids. Per germline, CDR1 SGHTA and CDR2 FQGNSA. At survey level, the immunoSEQ assay was run in its v3.0 version. Sequencing used immunoSEQ multiplex PCR; TCRdb keeps in-frame clones, though not all of them. This table holds around 22,000 clones, 85% to 95% found once. Study results and caveats: Blood dating 2004 to 2017 may reflect older ART regimens. Dominance of pre-ART expanded clones persisted, fluctuating and often declining after ART.

The chain combines TRBV7-2 with TRBJ1-5, with a weak D call TRBD1 (5 bases). The sequence came from a woman between 45 and 60 years old with HIV. The sample consisted of unsorted PBMCs, taken around 5.2 years after starting antiretroviral therapy. The CDR3 coding sequence is TGTGCCAGCAGCTTAGAGCCGGATCAGGGCAGGAAGCCCCAGCATTTT. Translated: CASSLEPDQGRKPQHF.